This record looks at one T cell receptor beta chain sequence and its context. The antigen is undetermined. The data derive from a study of T cell responses to AZD1222 COVID-19 vaccine. General study points: Unmutated variant regions are reportedly targeted by nearly half of spike-specific TCRs.

Only in-frame clones appear in the TCRdb table, and some are missing; sequencing was by immunoSEQ multiplex PCR. This repertoire shows 54,000 or so clones, about 80% found once; its top ten account for roughly 5.1%. Germline lookup yields CDR1 MGHRA and CDR2 YSYEKL. This CDR3 region has 16 residues. Losses at the gene ends were 3 bases for V and 1 base for J; bases not matched to a gene: 8. Pooled together were second doses at about 4 or about 12 weeks. The sequence was obtained from an adult who received the AZD1222 COVID-19 vaccine. Source: peripheral blood, taken 28 days after the second AZD1222 dose. The chain joins TRBV4-1 to TRBJ1-1, with 7 bases aligning to TRBD1. CDR3 sequence: CASSQTAGQWNTEAFF. In DNA form, the CDR3 reads TGCGCCAGCAGCCAGACTGCGGGACAGTGGAACACTGAAGCTTTCTTT.